The 32 T cell receptor beta chains below come from one sample, sequenced in a study of blood T cells in healthy people across ages. Primed by a sample-barcoded 5' primer and a J-beta primer mix, a second PCR proceeded for roughly 6 to 12 cycles. In TCRdb, the 5' RACE reads were re-called with MiXCR into one record per CDR3 protein. The data hold 550,000 to 800,000 distinct CDR3 sequences, with around a fifth observed a single time. Sequenced sample: blood. These receptors were collected from a man between 65 and 79 years old in good health.

This clonotype was seen repeatedly, ten times or more. This rearrangement joins TRBV29-1 to TRBJ2-1; D unclear. V was pared by 1 base and J by 0 bases, with 7 bases between. This CDR3 comprises 14 residues. Germline values: CDR1 SQVTM, CDR2 ANQGSEA. The chain's CDR3 is CSVEGWSSYNEQFF. DNA of the CDR3: TGCAGCGTTGAAGGGTGGAGCTCCTACAATGAGCAGTTCTTC.

The J gene is TRBJ2-7, the V gene TRBV7-3; TRBD2 is a possible D gene (5 bases). The CDR3 has 13 residues. The V end lost 2 bases, the J end lost 5 bases, and 10 bases lay between the germline ends. Germline values: CDR1 SGHTA, CDR2 FQGTGA. The CDR3 loop is CASSLRGANEQYF. CDR3 coding DNA: TGTGCCAGCAGCTTACGGGGAGCCAACGAGCAGTACTTC.

A few counts support this clonotype. The V gene is TRBV20-1, the J gene TRBJ2-1; 11 bases align to TRBD2. V trimming: 5 bases; J trimming: 4 bases; junction bases outside the gene matches: 19. Germline assignment: CDR1 DFQATT and CDR2 SNEGSKA (reference sequence). CDR3 length: 19 amino acids. The CDR3 DNA sequence: TGCAGTGCTGTAGCCGGGACTAGCGGAGCCTCGTCCCTTTACAATGAGCAGTTCTTC. Its translation is CSAVAGTSGASSLYNEQFF.

V and J are TRBV29-1 and TRBJ2-5; no definite D call. This CDR3 contains 11 residues. V was pared by 5 bases and J by 2 bases, with 6 bases between. Germline-derived CDR1 and CDR2 are SQVTM and ANQGSEA. CDR3 coding DNA: TGCAGCGTTTGCAATCAAGAGACCCAGTACTTC. Translating it yields CSVCNQETQYF. The variable domain in full, completed from reference TRBV29-1 and TRBJ2-5, reads SAVISQKPSRDICQRGTSLTIQCQVDSQVTMMFWYRQQPGQSLTLIATANQGSEATYESGFVIDKFPISRPNLTFSTLTVSNMSPEDSSIYLCSVCNQETQYFGPGTRLLVL.

This rearrangement joins TRBV5-1 to TRBJ2-5, with TRBD1 matching 9 bases. The CDR3 is 17 amino acids. After removal of 1 base from V and 4 bases from J, the junction contained 11 bases not matched to a gene. Looked up from germline, CDR1 is SGHRS and CDR2 is YFSETQ. For the CDR3, the DNA is TGCGCCAGCAGCTTGTATGGCAAAGGGACAGGGAGAGAGACCCAGTACTTC. Amino acid sequence: CASSLYGKGTGRETQYF.

The chain combines TRBV28 with TRBJ2-7; D is possibly TRBD1 (5 bases). The germline CDR1 and CDR2 sequences are MDHEN and SYDVKM. CDR3 length equals 14 residues. V lost 6 bases and J lost 1, with 13 bases in between. The CDR3 sequence: CASRRQGGSYEQYF. In DNA, the CDR3 is TGTGCCAGCAGGAGGCAGGGCGGTTCCTACGAGCAGTACTTC.

This clonotype was seen only a few times. The chain combines TRBV28 with TRBJ1-6, with D perhaps TRBD1 (6 bases). Germline-derived CDR1 and CDR2 are MDHEN and SYDVKM. The germline V and J ends were trimmed by 6 bases and 9 bases, with 15 bases remaining between them. This CDR3 has 14 residues. The CDR3 spells CASSPGQLASPLHF. The CDR3 DNA reads as TGTGCCAGCAGCCCGGGACAACTAGCTTCACCCCTCCACTTT.

This clonotype was detected only a few times. This CDR3 reads CASSFETIDNEQFF. CDR3 in DNA: TGTGCCAGCAGCTTCGAGACTATTGACAATGAGCAGTTCTTC. This chain joins TRBV7-3 and TRBJ2-1; TRBD2 is a possible D gene (5 bases). The germline V gene has CDR1 SGHTA and CDR2 FQGTGA. The CDR3 is made up of 14 amino acids. V was clipped by 3 bases and J by 5 bases, with 11 bases between them.

In its sample, this clonotype was seen a few times. DNA for the CDR3: TGTGCCAGCAGTGAATATATGACTGGCTACGAGCAGTACTTC. It yields the protein CASSEYMTGYEQYF. The V call is TRBV6-1, the J call TRBJ2-7; D unresolved. Germline CDR1 and CDR2: MNHNS and SASEGT. The V end was cut by 2 bases, the J end by 3 bases, with 11 bases between. This CDR3 has 14 amino acids.

The rearrangement joins TRBV20-1 to TRBJ2-5; 10 nucleotides match TRBD2. The end of the DNA is better explained by TRBJ2-7, so the J call may be wrong. This CDR3 region has 15 residues. Germline CDR1 and CDR2: DFQATT and SNEGSKA (reference sequence). The chain's CDR3 is CSARDQLAGTYEQYF. CDR3 bases: TGCAGTGCTAGAGATCAACTAGCGGGAACCTACGAGCAGTACTTC.

The rearrangement joins TRBV12-3 or TRBV12-4 to TRBJ1-5; TRBD1 matches at 8 bases. V lost 5 bases, J lost 5 bases, and 11 bases stayed unmatched. This CDR3 has 16 amino acids. CDR3 region: CASSRTGNGVDQPQHF. In nucleotides, the CDR3 is TGTGCCAGCAGTAGGACAGGGAACGGGGTTGATCAGCCCCAGCATTTT.

The table lists this clonotype with a few counts. The chain has TRBV11-2 and TRBJ2-1, with D maybe TRBD1 (5 bases). The CDR3 sequence is 15 residues long. Trimming cost V 4 bases and J 3 bases, with 13 bases left between them. Germline loops: CDR1 SGHAT, CDR2 FQNNGV. The CDR3 here is CASSYMETDYNEQFF. The CDR3 DNA is TGTGCCAGCAGCTATATGGAGACAGACTACAATGAGCAGTTCTTC.

The rearrangement links TRBV7-2 to TRBJ2-3; 8 bases match TRBD2. Germline-derived CDR1 and CDR2 are SGHTA and FQGNSA. With 2 bases clipped from V and 6 bases from J, the junction kept 13 bases outside the gene matches. The CDR3 sequence is 17 residues long. The CDR3 DNA reads TGTGCCAGCAGCTTAAGACTTCCGGGACTAGTGCTTGATACGCAGTATTTT. Translated: CASSLRLPGLVLDTQYF.

This clonotype was recorded a few times. The rearrangement joins TRBV6-5 to TRBJ1-2, with D tentatively TRBD1 (6 bases). The CDR3 loop spans 13 amino acids. Between the trimmed V and J ends, which lost 6 bases and 6 bases, there was a span of 14 bases. Per the germline V gene, CDR1 is MNHEY and CDR2 is SVGAGI. CDR3 region: CASSRGQIDGYTF. Written as DNA, the CDR3 is TGTGCCAGCAGCAGAGGACAGATAGATGGCTACACCTTC.

Many counts were recorded for this clonotype. J is TRBJ2-5 and V is TRBV20-1, with TRBD1 matching 9 bases. V was pared by 1 base and J by 5 bases, with 8 bases of the junction left unmatched. The CDR3 extends over 15 amino acids. Germline CDR1 DFQATT, CDR2 SNEGSKA (reference sequence). CDR3 sequence (DNA): TGCAGTGCTAGAGGAGGGACAGGGATTGGGGAGACCCAGTACTTC. Its protein is CSARGGTGIGETQYF.

This clonotype was observed a single time. The chain employs TRBV7-2 and TRBJ1-6, with 7 bases fitting TRBD1. V lost 3 bases, J lost 6 bases, and 2 bases stayed unmatched. Germline V gene lookup returns CDR1 SGHTA and CDR2 FQGNSA. The CDR3 length is 14 residues. CDR3: CASSFEGANSPLHF. The CDR3 nucleotides read TGTGCCAGCAGCTTTGAGGGGGCTAATTCACCCCTCCACTTT.

At least ten counts were recorded for this clonotype. The rearrangement uses TRBV5-1 and TRBJ2-7; no definite D call. The CDR3 contains 14 residues. With 0 bases removed from V and 6 bases from J, the gap between germline ends came to 13 bases. The germline CDR1 and CDR2 sequences are SGHRS and YFSETQ. CDR3 amino acids: CASSLAGPPSEQYF. The CDR3 DNA reads as TGCGCCAGCAGCTTGGCCGGCCCTCCGAGCGAGCAGTACTTC.

The V call is TRBV5-1, the J call TRBJ2-3, with 9 positions matching TRBD2. CDR1 and CDR2 from the germline V gene are SGHRS and YFSETQ. Trimming took 0 bases from V and 1 from J; bases not matched to a gene: 9. The CDR3 is 18 residues long. CDR3 sequence reads: CASSLGTSGLLGTDTQYF. The CDR3 DNA reads TGCGCCAGCAGCTTGGGAACTAGCGGGTTGCTAGGCACAGATACGCAGTATTTT.

The chain uses TRBV20-1 and TRBJ2-5; no definite D call. This CDR3 has 14 residues. The V and J ends lost 5 bases and 1 base respectively, with 14 bases between them. From germline, CDR1 is DFQATT and CDR2 SNEGSKA (reference sequence). The CDR3 nucleotides are TGCAGTGCTTTCCCCCGGGTTGTCCAAGAGACCCAGTACTTC. Its translation is CSAFPRVVQETQYF.

DNA for the CDR3: TGTGCCAGCAGCTCAGCGGGGGGTTACCCCAAAAACATTCAGTACTTC. Translation: CASSSAGGYPKNIQYF. This chain uses TRBV7-8 with TRBJ2-4, with 9 bases that match TRBD2. This CDR3 spans 16 amino acids. From germline, CDR1 is SGHVS and CDR2 FQNEAQ. With 4 bases clipped from V and 2 bases from J, the junction kept 6 bases outside the gene matches.

This clonotype was detected only a few times. This chain uses TRBV14 with TRBJ2-5; D may be TRBD1 (5 bases). This CDR3 is built from 11 residues. Per germline, CDR1 SGHDN and CDR2 FVKESK. The V and J ends lost 4 bases and 6 bases respectively, with 6 bases between them. The CDR3 DNA sequence: TGTGCCAGCAGCCCAGGGAAGACCCAGTACTTC. It specifies CASSPGKTQYF.

The chain couples TRBV29-1 to TRBJ2-7; no definite D call. This CDR3 region has 12 residues. The V end was cut by 4 bases, the J end by 2 bases, with 9 bases between. Germline lookup yields CDR1 SQVTM and CDR2 ANQGSEA. This CDR3 reads CSVVVKPYEQYF. The DNA of the CDR3 is TGCAGCGTTGTGGTCAAGCCCTACGAGCAGTACTTC.

A few counts support this clonotype. J is TRBJ2-5 and V is TRBV14; either TRBD1 or TRBD2 may fit D (6 bases each). CDR1 and CDR2 (germline): SGHDN, FVKESK. CDR3 length equals 14 residues. The V and J ends lost 1 base and 4 bases respectively, with 10 bases between them. The DNA of the CDR3 is TGTGCCAGCAGCCAAGGTGGGGGGCGAGAGACCCAGTACTTC. Translation: CASSQGGGRETQYF.

This chain links TRBV7-6 with TRBJ2-5; D perhaps matches TRBD2 (6 bases). The J call may be incorrect, as the DNA end agrees better with TRBJ2-7. This CDR3 contains 14 residues. The V gene's germline CDR1 is SGHVS and CDR2 FNYEAQ. DNA of the CDR3: TGTGCCAGCAGCTTCCAGGAGGGGCCCCACGAGCAGTACTTC. This sequence encodes CASSFQEGPHEQYF.

Details on this clonotype: A read error may produce the germline difference seen at one junction end. The genes are TRBV7-7 and TRBJ2-1, with 9 bases lining up with TRBD2. There are 14 residues in the CDR3. Per the germline V gene, CDR1 is SSHAT and CDR2 is FNYEAQ (reference sequence). The chain's CDR3 is CASSPGLANNEQFF. In DNA, the CDR3 is TGTGCTAGCAGCCCCGGACTAGCGAACAATGAGCAGTTCTTC. The full variable domain, with the rest looked up from reference TRBV7-7 and TRBJ2-1, is GAGVSQSPRYKVTKRGQDVTLRCDPISSHATLYWYQQALGQGPEFLTYFNYEAQPDKSGLPSDRFSAERPEGSISTLTIQRTEQRDSAMYRCASSPGLANNEQFFGPGTRLTVL.

V is TRBV6-1 and J is TRBJ2-1, with 12 bases fitting TRBD2. The length of the CDR3 is 17 residues. V lost 5 bases, J lost 4 bases, and 9 bases stayed unmatched. Looked up from germline, CDR1 is MNHNS and CDR2 is SASEGT. The CDR3 sequence is CASSRRLAGDRYNEQFF. The CDR3 DNA is TGTGCCAGCAGTCGTCGACTAGCGGGAGATAGATACAATGAGCAGTTCTTC.

The rearrangement joins TRBV27 to TRBJ2-7, with D maybe TRBD1 (6 bases). In germline, CDR1 is MNHEY, CDR2 SMNVEV (reference sequence). Trimming cost V 6 bases and J 1 base, with 13 bases left between them. The CDR3 is 14 residues long. Here the CDR3 reads CASRLRQASYEQYF. The CDR3 bases are TGTGCCAGCAGGCTTCGACAGGCGTCCTACGAGCAGTACTTC.

This clonotype occurred a few times. The CDR3 DNA reads as TGTGCCAGCAGCCAATCGACAGATTCTACGCAGTATTTT. Translation gives CASSQSTDSTQYF. The chain has TRBV3-1 and TRBJ2-3; D may be TRBD1 (5 bases). The CDR3 is 13 amino acids. V lost 2 bases, J lost 8 bases, and 11 bases lay in between. Germline V lookup: CDR1 LGHDT, CDR2 YNNKEL (reference sequence).

This clonotype was recorded many times. One end of the junction is discordant with germline, which a read error may explain. This rearrangement joins TRBV12-3 or TRBV12-4 to TRBJ2-2; perhaps TRBD2 as D (6 bases). There are 14 residues in the CDR3. The CDR3 nucleotides read TGCGCCAGCAGCTTGCGGGGGAACACCGGGGAGCTGTTTTTT. Residues: CASSLRGNTGELFF.

This clonotype was seen a few times. An end of the junction does not agree with germline; a read error may underlie this. V and J are TRBV2 and TRBJ2-3; D is possibly TRBD1 (6 bases). The CDR3 covers 15 residues. The germline V gene encodes CDR1 SNHLY and CDR2 FYNNEI. The CDR3 loop is CAGSGTSSLTDTQYF. The CDR3 DNA is TGTGCCGGCAGTGGGACATCAAGTCTGACAGACACGCAGTATTTT.

This clonotype appeared many times. The chain is built from TRBV6-5 and TRBJ2-1, with D unclear. The CDR3 is 14 amino acids. Germline-derived CDR1 and CDR2 are MNHEY and SVGAGI. Trimming left V 8 bases short and J 0 bases short, with 11 bases between. CDR3 DNA: TGTGCCAGCCGGGCCCTAAGCTCCTACAATGAGCAGTTCTTC. It specifies CASRALSSYNEQFF.

This clonotype came up a few times. The chain is built from TRBV11-2 and TRBJ2-5; 7 positions agree with TRBD2. The end of the DNA is better explained by TRBJ2-7, so the J call may be wrong. Germline CDR1 and CDR2: SGHAT and FQNNGV. CDR3 size: 15 residues. CDR3 nucleotide sequence: TGTGCCAGCAGCGCTTATAGCGGGCTCTCCTACGAGCAGTACTTC. As protein: CASSAYSGLSYEQYF.